The source of this T cell receptor beta chain is a study of human T cells and chemical hapten exposure (dated by TCRdb to 2020 to 2022). About the study as a whole: For sensitization, 2% DPC in acetone was applied to a 2 cm by 2 cm area of upper inner arm skin. Throughout the study period of about 22 weeks, patients also received therapeutic DPC doses to the scalp every week. Patch testing on the upper back used Finn chambers containing 0.01% DPC, with scoring done after 6 days according to International Contact Dermatitis Research Group standards. Most of the patients in the cohort were female, and the cohort covered alopecia areata with under or over 50% scalp involvement, alopecia totalis and alopecia universalis. Libraries were pooled for sequencing, and per-sample TCR yields varied mainly because of small differences in library volumes within the pool. Peripheral blood TCR repertoire changes were tracked in vivo in alopecia patients during primary and secondary sensitization to the hapten diphenylcyclopropenone (DPC). Patient blood was sampled pre-sensitization (week 0) and at 2, 6 and about 24 weeks after DPC sensitization. For TCR sequencing, blood came from 25 to 35 alopecia patients at anywhere from one to four time points (pre-sensitization, 2, 6 and 24 weeks).

Broader findings and caveats from the paper: All patients had alopecia, a presumed autoimmune disease, so their immune response might differ from that of healthy individuals. The number of TCRs above 1 in 1000 frequency did not change with DPC sensitization; there was no evidence of global repertoire structure alterations. The number of PT1 expanded TCRs positively correlated with patch test score, significant at thresholds 8, 16 and 32 but not 4. Compared with pre-sensitization or healthy control sets, expanded TCRs formed significantly more large CDR3 similarity clusters, which is consistent with antigen-driven responses. Repeated subsampling changed both the strength of the expansion versus patch-test correlation and the threshold at which that correlation became significant.

Of note for this clonotype: Its antigen remains unidentified. No clone much larger than this one lies a single base away; base qualities are absent.

The CDR3 contains 17 residues, cysteine and phenylalanine counted. Of the read, only the CDR3 DNA is kept; its 51 bases are in frame from base 1. V gives up 6 bases and J gives up 0 bases, and the segment between their germline ends measures 18 bases. Library construction relied on RACE. TCRdb shows the sequencer as NextSeq 500. During library preparation, unique molecular identifiers were attached to individual cDNA molecules so that TCRs could be counted quantitatively and reproducibly. For every blood RNA sample, sequencing covered both the TCR alpha and TCR beta chains. The original pipeline was this. The median number of TCRs per sample was around 100,000, ranging from about 20,000 to 750,000. The Decombinator software suite was used to annotate the V, J and CDR3 of the TCR reads. Every sample was subsampled to the same number of TCRs (28,000) for the PS versus PT1 abundance plots. Expanded TCRs were defined as absent before sensitization and observed at least eight times at the 2-week time point. The raw public reads went through TCRdb reprocessing: fastp at Q25, MiXCR clone calling, in-frame beta chains kept. Duplicate CDR3 protein sequences are folded into a single record with the most common DNA and genes. The V and J calls were determined by TCRdb, not by the authors. This sample comprises 82,000 or so distinct CDR3 sequences, 10% to 15% of them detected only once. The ten largest clones take up 5.7% of the sample.

The meaning of the sample's time point label: patch test 3, about 24 weeks after DPC sensitization. The label giving this sample's treatment or condition can be read as: therapeutic diphenylcyclopropenone sensitization with weekly scalp DPC. At each patch-test visit, blood was drawn before the patch test was applied. To be eligible, patients had to be aged 18 to 70, diagnosed with alopecia and judged suitable for DPC therapy, while pregnant patients were excluded. Unfractionated whole blood was collected in Tempus Blood RNA tubes, and total RNA was extracted from that blood. The material was whole blood, obtained in connection with sensitization to the hapten diphenylcyclopropenone (DPC). The clonotype was recovered from a woman in her forties or fifties with alopecia areata. Some clones in this sample may be carry-over from other donors' samples. Rearrangement joined TRBV12-3 or TRBV12-4 to TRBJ1-3, with TRBD1 perhaps the D gene, on 5 matching bases. The bases are TGTGCCAGCAGCCCAAGAGCGACAGTTTTCTCTGGAAACACCATATATTTT. Translated, it gives CASSPRATVFSGNTIYF.